Following are 3 T cell receptor beta chains from one sample sequenced in a study of PD-1 blockade in mismatch repair-deficient tumors. Profiling relied on immunoSEQ multiplex PCR, and the TCRdb table lists in-frame clones only, not all of them. Found here are tens of thousands of clones, approximately 88% of them singletons; the top ten hold 14%. The material sequenced was peripheral blood, taken 52 weeks after starting pembrolizumab. The receptor set was obtained from an adult with mismatch repair-deficient cancer.

V usage is TRBV29-1 and J usage is TRBJ2-3; the match to TRBD2 covers 7 bases. Germline V gives CDR1 SQVTM, CDR2 ANQGSEA. This CDR3 region has 13 residues. After removal of 7 bases from V and 1 base from J, the junction contained 5 bases not matched to a gene. As DNA, the CDR3 is TGCAGCGCAACAGGACTAGGCACAGATACGCAGTATTTT. Protein: CSATGLGTDTQYF.

The chain has TRBV5-1 and TRBJ1-1; maybe TRBD1 (6 bases). This CDR3 has 15 residues. The V gene's germline CDR1 is SGHRS and CDR2 YFSETQ. Trimming removed 0 bases from V and 8 bases from J, with 17 bases in between. The CDR3 here is CASSLVGRTAGEAFF. The CDR3 region has the DNA TGCGCCAGCAGCTTGGTCGGCAGGACAGCCGGCGAAGCTTTCTTT.

The chain couples TRBV28 to TRBJ2-5; TRBD2 agrees at 7 bases. The CDR3 covers 15 residues. The V gene end was trimmed by 3 bases and the J gene end by 5 bases; junction bases not matched to a gene: 9. Germline V lookup: CDR1 MDHEN, CDR2 SYDVKM. For the CDR3, the DNA is TGTGCCAGCAGTTTCACTAGCGATCCCCCGGAGACCCAGTACTTC. This encodes CASSFTSDPPETQYF.